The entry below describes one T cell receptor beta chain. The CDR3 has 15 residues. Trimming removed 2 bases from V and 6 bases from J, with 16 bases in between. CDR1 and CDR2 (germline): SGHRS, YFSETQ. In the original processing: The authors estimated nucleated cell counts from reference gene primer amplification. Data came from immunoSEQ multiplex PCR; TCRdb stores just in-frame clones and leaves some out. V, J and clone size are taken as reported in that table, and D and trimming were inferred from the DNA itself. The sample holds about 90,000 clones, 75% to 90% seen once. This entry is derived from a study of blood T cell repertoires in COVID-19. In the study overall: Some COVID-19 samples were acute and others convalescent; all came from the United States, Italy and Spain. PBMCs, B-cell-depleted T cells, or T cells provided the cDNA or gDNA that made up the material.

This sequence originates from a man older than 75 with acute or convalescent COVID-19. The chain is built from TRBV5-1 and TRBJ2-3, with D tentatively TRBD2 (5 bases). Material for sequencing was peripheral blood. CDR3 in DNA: TGCGCCAGCAGCTTTGGCGCTAGCATCCGGGATACGCAGTATTTT. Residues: CASSFGASIRDTQYF.